This TCR beta chain was identified in a study of T cell responses to AZD1222 COVID-19 vaccine. Study-wide findings and caveats: Repertoire sampling happened only post peak T cell response.

The assay was immunoSEQ multiplex PCR, and TCRdb's table has in-frame clones only and misses some. The repertoire includes some 120,000 clones, roughly 88% of them detected once, and roughly 3.7% sits in the top ten. Trimming cost V 3 bases and J 4 bases, with 16 bases left between them. Germline V gene sequence: CDR1 ENHRY, CDR2 SYGVKD. The CDR3 sequence is 16 residues long. This clone came up a few times. Its antigen remains unknown. Sequencing used peripheral blood, obtained on day 0 of MenACWY control vaccination. This clonotype was sampled from an adult in good health. The chain uses TRBV10-3 and TRBJ2-1; TRBD1 might be the D (6 bases). The CDR3 loop reads CAISDTVTGRYNEQFF. The CDR3 coding sequence is TGTGCCATCAGTGATACGGTTACAGGGAGATACAATGAGCAGTTCTTC.